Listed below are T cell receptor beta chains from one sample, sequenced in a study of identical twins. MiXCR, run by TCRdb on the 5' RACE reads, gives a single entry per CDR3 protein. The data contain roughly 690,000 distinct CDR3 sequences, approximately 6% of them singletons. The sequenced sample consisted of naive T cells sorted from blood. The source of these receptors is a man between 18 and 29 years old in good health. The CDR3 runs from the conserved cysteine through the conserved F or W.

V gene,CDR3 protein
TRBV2,CASSEAGDRTLYEQYF
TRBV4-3,CASSQEGTVDNSPLHF
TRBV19,CASTQLAGPYNEQFF
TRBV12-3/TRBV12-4,CASSRTGKSSYEQYF
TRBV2,CASSEALLAEQFF
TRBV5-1,CASNPGTTHNEQFF
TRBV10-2,CASLRAGSQTQYF
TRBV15,CATMGLHEQFF
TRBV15,CATSRDLASETQYF
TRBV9,CASSTGTEYGYTF
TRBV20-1,CSARDSAAPHYGYTF
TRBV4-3,CASSQASGIISPGELFF
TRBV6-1,CASSERGGRDYTGELFF
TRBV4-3,CASSQTRPPETQYF
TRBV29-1,CSVRGLTDTQYF
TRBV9,CASSGRLGSGDSSTDTQYF